Shown below are 24 T cell receptor beta chains from a single sample sequenced in a study of shared clonotypes between healthy human individuals (dated by TCRdb to 2018 to 2021). Library generation was performed with the immunoSEQ multiplex PCR assay. The source is immuneACCESS, and TCRdb retained only in-frame sequences with V and J called. Part of the clones is not carried over; for the studies checked, unresolved V genes explain less than half of this, and the remainder is unexplained. This sample holds around 990,000 clones; roughly 80% were observed only once. 0.89% of the sample comes from the top ten. What was sequenced was memory CD4+ T cells from PBMCs. According to the study, the label for this sample's cell subset or site signals: CD45RA-negative fraction. The receptors shown here come from a man aged 18 to 35 in good health. Some clones in this sample may be carry-over from other donors' samples.

The chain employs TRBV7-2 and TRBJ2-2; D uncertain. The CDR3 has 14 residues. Trimming left V 4 bases short and J 9 bases short, with 15 bases between. Germline loops: CDR1 SGHTA, CDR2 FQGNSA. As DNA, the CDR3 is TGTGCCAGCAGCTCTATTATGGCAAACCGGGAGCTGTTTTTT. Translating it yields CASSSIMANRELFF.

V gene TRBV11-2 combines with J gene TRBJ2-7, with 13 bases aligning to TRBD2. V lost 5 bases to trimming and J lost 6 bases; unmatched junction nucleotides: 13. The CDR3 is 17 residues long. The germline gives CDR1 SGHAT, CDR2 FQNNGV. The CDR3 loop reads CASSPFLLAGGPREQYF. For the CDR3, the DNA is TGTGCCAGCAGCCCCTTTTTACTAGCGGGAGGGCCTCGCGAGCAGTACTTC.

The rearrangement links TRBV29-1 to TRBJ2-7, with TRBD2 matching 7 bases. CDR1 and CDR2 (germline): SQVTM, ANQGSEA. This CDR3 has 11 amino acids. Trimming took 2 bases from V and 5 from J; bases not matched to a gene: 0. CDR3 sequence (DNA): TGCAGCGTTGAACGGGGGGACGAGCAGTACTTC. The encoded protein is CSVERGDEQYF.

This clone was picked up one time. This chain uses TRBV7-8 with TRBJ2-6; D unresolved. Germline V lookup: CDR1 SGHVS, CDR2 FQNEAQ. V gave up 5 bases and J gave up 1 base, with 12 bases separating them. The CDR3 spans 16 residues. Here the CDR3 reads CASSPRMGSGANVLTF. In nucleotides, the CDR3 is TGTGCCAGCAGCCCCCGGATGGGTTCTGGGGCCAACGTCCTGACTTTC.

The gene calls are TRBV5-8 and TRBJ2-7; D assignment may be TRBD1 or TRBD2 (6 bases each). The CDR3 totals 15 residues. Between the trimmed V and J ends, which lost 2 bases and 3 bases, there was a span of 15 bases. In germline, CDR1 is SGHTS, CDR2 YDEGEE. Written as DNA, the CDR3 is TGTGCCAGCAGCTTAGGGGGGACGGGATACTACGAGCAGTACTTC. It codes for CASSLGGTGYYEQYF.

The genes are TRBV10-3 and TRBJ1-3, with unresolved D. Trimming pared 8 bases from V and 1 base from J, leaving 12 bases between. Germline V gene lookup returns CDR1 ENHRY and CDR2 SYGVKD. The CDR3 spans 14 residues. CDR3: CAIQKTDSGNTIYF. DNA for the CDR3: TGTGCCATCCAGAAGACGGATTCTGGAAACACCATATATTTT.

CDR3 bases: TGCGCCAGCAGCGACACTAGCGGGGGGGAGACCCAGTACTTC. Its protein product is CASSDTSGGETQYF. The rearrangement uses TRBV5-1 and TRBJ2-5, with 12 positions matching TRBD2. V trimming: 4 bases; J trimming: 5 bases; junction bases outside the gene matches: 3. The CDR3 is made up of 14 amino acids. The germline gives CDR1 SGHRS, CDR2 YFSETQ.

This clone turned up a few times. The chain links TRBV5-1 to TRBJ2-5, with 7 bases lining up with TRBD1. J lost 2 bases, V lost 4 bases, and 5 bases had no gene match. The CDR3 loop spans 14 amino acids. Looked up from germline, CDR1 is SGHRS and CDR2 is YFSETQ. The CDR3: CASSQTGSQETQYF. The CDR3 nucleotides are TGCGCCAGCAGCCAGACAGGGAGTCAAGAGACCCAGTACTTC.

The CDR3 DNA sequence: TGTGCCAGCAGCGAAGGACTAGCGGGGTACGGGGAGCTGTTTTTT. As protein: CASSEGLAGYGELFF. This chain links TRBV7-7 with TRBJ2-2, with TRBD2 matching 12 bases. Losses at the gene ends were 5 bases for V and 7 bases for J; bases not matched to a gene: 5. The CDR3 contains 15 residues. The germline V gene has CDR1 SSHAT and CDR2 FNYEAQ (reference sequence).

This sequence joins TRBV5-1 and TRBJ1-4; D remains ambiguous. With 5 bases removed from V and 7 bases from J, the gap between germline ends came to 18 bases. The CDR3 is 15 residues long. Germline assignment: CDR1 SGHRS and CDR2 YFSETQ. In DNA, the CDR3 is TGCGCCAGCAGTCCTTACGGCTCGCGCCTTGAAAAACTGTTTTTT. The encoded protein is CASSPYGSRLEKLFF. Based on the CDR3 plus reference TRBV5-1 and TRBJ1-4, the full variable domain is KAGVTQTPRYLIKTRGQQVTLSCSPISGHRSVSWYQQTPGQGLQFLFEYFSETQRNKGNFPGRFSGRQFSNSRSEMNVSTLELGDSALYLCASSPYGSRLEKLFFGSGTQLSVL.

This clone has more than one count but fewer than ten. The J gene is TRBJ1-5, the V gene TRBV6-5; D not certain. The CDR3 runs to 14 residues. The V gene's germline CDR1 is MNHEY and CDR2 SVGAGI. With 0 bases removed from V and 6 bases from J, the gap between germline ends came to 9 bases. Here the CDR3 reads CASSYSTWVQPQHF. The DNA for the CDR3 is TGTGCCAGCAGTTACTCGACGTGGGTTCAGCCCCAGCATTTT.

Turning to this clone: One base away lies a much larger clone, so this may be a sequencing read error. The chain employs TRBV25-1 and TRBJ1-1; D perhaps matches TRBD1 (5 bases). The germline V gene has CDR1 MGHDK and CDR2 SYGVNS. Trimming took 4 bases from V and 1 from J, leaving 7 bases between them. The CDR3 has 13 amino acids. CDR3 coding DNA: TGTGCCAGCAGTGGGGACGGGAACACTGAAGCTTTCTTT. Translating it yields CASSGDGNTEAFF.

This clone has a handful of counts. The V call is TRBV7-2, the J call TRBJ1-2; D ambiguous. There are 15 residues in the CDR3. The ends were cut back, 2 bases at V and 7 bases at J, with 17 bases in the middle. CDR1 and CDR2 (germline): SGHTA, FQGNSA. As DNA, the CDR3 is TGTGCCAGCAGCTTACAGTTTATGTCGGCAGGTGGCTACACCTTC. This sequence encodes CASSLQFMSAGGYTF.

This clone is judged medium-sized. The sample contains more than one DNA sequence encoding this CDR3. The CDR3 region is CASSLGGVGDQPQHF. In nucleotides, the CDR3 is TGTGCCAGCAGTTTAGGCGGCGTGGGGGATCAGCCCCAGCATTTT. The chain combines TRBV28 with TRBJ1-5; D might be TRBD1 (5 bases). The CDR3 spans 15 residues. V lost 2 bases, J lost 5 bases, and 13 bases lay in between. Germline CDR1 reads MDHEN; CDR2 reads SYDVKM.

This clone appeared a single time. Other DNA sequences of this sample code for an identical CDR3. This rearrangement joins TRBV5-6 to TRBJ2-6, with D possibly TRBD1 on 6 matching bases. The CDR3 length is 15 residues. Trimming removed 3 bases at V and 4 bases at J, with 11 bases between. CDR1 SGHDT and CDR2 YYEEEE come from the germline V gene. DNA for the CDR3: TGTGCCAGCAGCTCCAGGGGTTCCGGGGCCAACGTCCTGACTTTC. Translating gives CASSSRGSGANVLTF.

This chain uses TRBV28 with TRBJ1-2; D remains ambiguous. Germline CDR1 MDHEN, CDR2 SYDVKM. This CDR3 region has 14 residues. Trimming cost V 8 bases and J 4 bases, with 17 bases left between them. This chain's CDR3 is CASAKQAPIYGYTF. The CDR3 DNA reads as TGTGCCAGCGCCAAGCAGGCTCCAATCTATGGCTACACCTTC.

This clone was counted a few times. This sequence joins TRBV28 and TRBJ1-5; D is unresolved. Germline V lookup: CDR1 MDHEN, CDR2 SYDVKM. This CDR3 spans 15 amino acids. V lost 3 bases and J lost 7, with 16 bases in between. The CDR3 protein is CASSLEDDGRQPQHF. For the CDR3, the DNA is TGTGCCAGCAGTTTGGAAGACGATGGACGACAGCCCCAGCATTTT.

This chain connects TRBV11-2 to TRBJ1-5, with D unclear. V was shortened by 0 bases and J by 4 bases, with 10 bases between the two germline ends. Germline V gives CDR1 SGHAT, CDR2 FQNNGV. There are 15 residues in the CDR3. CDR3 DNA: TGTGCCAGCAGCTTAGATGGTTTCGGGAATCAGCCCCAGCATTTT. Encoded protein: CASSLDGFGNQPQHF.

The table lists this clone with many counts. The chain recombines TRBV7-3 with TRBJ2-2; D possibly matches TRBD1 or TRBD2 (5 bases each). Germline V gene sequence: CDR1 SGHTA, CDR2 FQGTGA. The CDR3 has 15 residues. Trimming stripped 2 bases from V and 4 bases from J, with 11 bases between. Written as DNA, the CDR3 is TGTGCCAGCAGCTTATTAGGGGAGAGCACCGGGGAGCTGTTTTTT. Its translation is CASSLLGESTGELFF.

The chain has TRBV7-9 and TRBJ1-5; no firm D call. Germline V lookup: CDR1 SEHNR, CDR2 FQNEAQ (reference sequence). The CDR3 extends over 14 amino acids. V was shortened by 3 bases and J by 1 base, with 7 bases between the two germline ends. In DNA form, the CDR3 reads TGTGCCAGCAGCTTTGCCAACAGCAATCAGCCCCAGCATTTT. It yields the protein CASSFANSNQPQHF.

The chain is built from TRBV10-3 and TRBJ2-1, with a possible D match to TRBD2 (5 bases). The V end was cut by 6 bases, the J end by 0 bases, with 18 bases between. Germline lookup yields CDR1 ENHRY and CDR2 SYGVKD. The CDR3 length is 17 residues. The CDR3 spells CAISSRVSDRSYNEQFF. The DNA of the CDR3 is TGTGCCATCAGCTCCCGGGTTAGCGATCGCTCCTACAATGAGCAGTTCTTC.

The chain employs TRBV23-1 and TRBJ2-3; D perhaps matches TRBD2 (6 bases). TRBV23-1 is reported as an ORF; its role is uncertain. V was trimmed by 2 bases and J by 2 bases, leaving 17 bases between them. The CDR3 runs to 17 residues. CDR3: CASSQLPLATDTDTQYF. DNA for the CDR3: TGCGCCAGCAGTCAACTCCCCCTAGCGACCGACACAGATACGCAGTATTTT.

The chain couples TRBV29-1 to TRBJ2-5; 8 bases are shared with TRBD1. The J call may not be correct, given that the DNA end is closer to TRBJ2-7. Germline V lookup: CDR1 SQVTM, CDR2 ANQGSEA. The CDR3 spans 12 residues. DNA of the CDR3: TGCAGCACCAAAGGACAGGGCAGCGAGCAGTACTTC. Encoded protein: CSTKGQGSEQYF.

The chain links TRBV4-3 to TRBJ2-7; tentative D call: TRBD2 (5 bases). The CDR3 contains 14 residues. Deletions cut 1 base from V and 4 bases from J, with 11 bases between. Germline values: CDR1 LGHNA, CDR2 YSLEER. The CDR3 reads CASSQVLVGYEQYF. The CDR3 DNA sequence: TGCGCCAGCAGCCAAGTACTAGTGGGGTACGAGCAGTACTTC.